These 20 T cell receptor beta chains were all obtained from the same sample, sequenced in a study of blood T cell repertoires in COVID-19. Measured with immunoSEQ multiplex PCR; TCRdb has only the in-frame clones, and not every one. Among 200,000 to 300,000 clones listed, approximately 80% were seen once. The specimen sequenced was peripheral blood. These receptors were collected from a man between 60 and 75 years old with acute or convalescent COVID-19.

V gene TRBV5-1 combines with J gene TRBJ1-6; 9 bases agree with TRBD1. The CDR3 contains 14 residues. J lost 10 bases, V lost 0 bases, and 2 bases had no gene match. CDR1 and CDR2 (germline): SGHRS, YFSETQ. This CDR3 reads CASSLGDRVSPLHF. The CDR3 DNA sequence: TGCGCCAGCAGCTTGGGGGACAGGGTCTCACCCCTCCACTTT.

V usage is TRBV20-1 and J usage is TRBJ1-2; a possible D gene is TRBD1 (6 bases). The V gene's germline CDR1 is DFQATT and CDR2 SNEGSKA (reference sequence). The CDR3 covers 14 residues. The V end was cut by 3 bases, the J end by 3 bases, with 14 bases between. The CDR3 DNA reads TGCAGTGCTAGTGGGACACTAAGACACTATGGCTACACCTTC. Amino acid sequence: CSASGTLRHYGYTF.

The chain uses TRBV7-8 and TRBJ2-1; 7 bases agree with TRBD2. The trim removed 0 bases at V and 10 bases at J, leaving 6 bases unmatched. The CDR3 is 14 residues long. Germline V gene sequence: CDR1 SGHVS, CDR2 FQNEAQ. The CDR3 sequence is CASSLAADGREQFF. Written as DNA, the CDR3 is TGTGCCAGCAGCTTAGCGGCCGACGGGAGGGAGCAGTTCTTC.

This clone has a single count. The V call is TRBV18, the J call TRBJ2-7; 7 nucleotides line up with TRBD1. The CDR3 consists of 15 residues. Unmatched junction bases numbered 5, after V lost 3 bases and J lost 0 bases. CDR1 is KGHSH and CDR2 is LQKENI in the germline V gene. CDR3 residues: CASSPVRDSSYEQYF. The CDR3 DNA reads as TGTGCCAGCTCACCCGTGAGGGACAGCTCCTACGAGCAGTACTTC.

The chain couples TRBV3-1 (or the pseudogene TRBV3-2) to TRBJ2-3; TRBD2 matches at 11 bases. CDR3 length: 17 residues. V shed 4 bases and J 0 bases; nucleotides not matched to a gene: 6. Germline loops: CDR1 LGHDT, CDR2 YNNKEL (reference sequence). CDR3 amino acids: CASSLYRTSGSTDTQYF. The CDR3 coding sequence is TGTGCCAGCAGCCTCTACCGGACTAGCGGGAGCACAGATACGCAGTATTTT.

This chain joins TRBV5-1 and TRBJ2-2; 7 bases are shared with TRBD1. The CDR3 consists of 16 residues. J lost 7 bases, V lost 4 bases, and 13 bases had no gene match. Per the germline V gene, CDR1 is SGHRS and CDR2 is YFSETQ. The CDR3 loop is CASSPPGTASVGELFF. The CDR3 nucleotides read TGCGCCAGCAGCCCCCCCGGGACAGCGAGTGTCGGGGAGCTGTTTTTT.

The chain recombines TRBV18 with TRBJ1-2; TRBD1 matches at 10 bases. V dropped 6 bases and J dropped 4; count of bases not matched to a gene: 14. Looked up from germline, CDR1 is KGHSH and CDR2 is LQKENI. The CDR3 extends over 17 amino acids. The CDR3 nucleotides are TGTGCCAGCTCCCCCGACAGGGGGCGGGTCATATTCTATGGCTACACCTTC. Amino acids: CASSPDRGRVIFYGYTF. Full variable domain (remainder filled in from reference TRBV18 and TRBJ1-2): NAGVMQNPRHLVRRRGQEARLRCSPMKGHSHVYWYRQLPEEGLKFMVYLQKENIIDESGMPKERFSAEFPKEGPSILRIQQVVRGDSAAYFCASSPDRGRVIFYGYTFGSGTRLTVV.

The chain employs TRBV2 and TRBJ1-3, with TRBD1 matching over 8 bases. The length of the CDR3 is 15 residues. The junction had 6 bases not matched to a gene; V was cut back by 4 bases and J by 4 bases. Germline assignment: CDR1 SNHLY and CDR2 FYNNEI. The CDR3 spells CASSGQGPNGNTIYF. The DNA for the CDR3 is TGTGCCAGCAGTGGACAGGGGCCGAACGGAAACACCATATATTTT.

The chain employs TRBV3-1 (or the pseudogene TRBV3-2) and TRBJ1-5, with D perhaps matching TRBD1 (5 bases). CDR1 is LGHDT, CDR2 YNNKEL, per germline (reference sequence). Trimming shortened V by 3 bases and J by 1 base, and 7 bases separated the two germline ends. The length of the CDR3 is 14 residues. CDR3 DNA sequence: TGTGCCAGCAGCCAGGGGGGGAGCAATCAGCCCCAGCATTTT. Its translation is CASSQGGSNQPQHF.

This chain links TRBV9 with TRBJ2-3, with 7 bases fitting TRBD1. Per the germline V gene, CDR1 is SGDLS and CDR2 is YYNGEE. The CDR3 length is 18 residues. The J segment lost 2 bases and the V segment lost 0 bases, leaving 12 bases of the junction unmatched. This CDR3 reads CASSVGGWTGSSTDTQYF. The CDR3 DNA is TGTGCCAGCAGCGTAGGGGGTTGGACAGGCTCCTCCACAGATACGCAGTATTTT.

This chain uses TRBV5-6 with TRBJ2-1; D is uncertain. Germline V lookup: CDR1 SGHDT, CDR2 YYEEEE. This CDR3 spans 14 amino acids. Between the trimmed V and J ends, which lost 4 bases and 8 bases, there was a span of 16 bases. The DNA for the CDR3 is TGTGCCAGCAGCCCTAGGTGGCTAGTTGATGAGCAGTTCTTC. Protein product: CASSPRWLVDEQFF.

The rearrangement links TRBV19 to TRBJ1-6; 8 positions match TRBD1. The CDR3 runs 16 residues. V gave up 6 bases and J gave up 9 bases; unmatched junction bases: 13. Germline CDR1 and CDR2: LNHDA and SQIVND (reference sequence). CDR3 DNA sequence: TGTGCCAGTAGCCCGTCGACAGGGGAAAACGGTTCACCCCTCCACTTT. Encoded protein: CASSPSTGENGSPLHF.

The rearrangement joins TRBV7-2 to TRBJ2-3; the match to TRBD2 covers 9 bases. After removal of 5 bases from V and 4 bases from J, the junction contained 7 bases not matched to a gene. The CDR3 extends over 15 amino acids. Germline V gene data show CDR1 as SGHTA and CDR2 as FQGNSA. CDR3 region: CASSLLSGGADTQYF. The CDR3 DNA reads TGTGCCAGCAGCCTACTTAGCGGGGGTGCAGATACGCAGTATTTT.

This clone was recorded once. The chain has TRBV7-8 and TRBJ2-7, with TRBD1 as a possible D gene (8 bases). The V gene lost 0 bases and the J gene lost 5 bases, with 20 bases spanning the gap. This CDR3 contains 17 residues. In germline, CDR1 is SGHVS, CDR2 FQNEAQ. The CDR3 region is CASSLAGGMDRAHEQYF. The CDR3 DNA reads TGTGCCAGCAGCTTAGCGGGGGGGATGGACAGGGCCCACGAGCAGTACTTC.

This chain connects TRBV6-5 to TRBJ2-3; 12 positions match TRBD2. V dropped 6 bases and J dropped 6; count of bases not matched to a gene: 7. This CDR3 contains 15 residues. CDR1 is MNHEY and CDR2 is SVGAGI in the germline V gene. The chain's CDR3 is CASRGLAGGSDTQYF. The CDR3, as DNA: TGTGCCAGCAGAGGTCTAGCGGGGGGGTCGGATACGCAGTATTTT.

V gene TRBV24-1 combines with J gene TRBJ1-2, with D possibly being TRBD1 (5 bases). Trimming shortened V by 11 bases and J by 3 bases, and 21 bases separated the two germline ends. The V gene's germline CDR1 is KGHDR and CDR2 SFDVKD. The CDR3 totals 15 residues. The CDR3 DNA is TGTGCCATCGGGACTCCCCGAAACACTGACTATGGCTACACCTTC. Translated: CAIGTPRNTDYGYTF.

This rearrangement joins TRBV19 to TRBJ2-7, with D hard to call. CDR1 LNHDA and CDR2 SQIVND come from the germline V gene (reference sequence). Trimming removed 4 bases at V and 3 bases at J, with 16 bases between. CDR3 size: 15 residues. CDR3 sequence (DNA): TGTGCCAGTAGTAGCCCTAGTTACGGATTCTACGAGCAGTACTTC. It yields the protein CASSSPSYGFYEQYF. The full variable domain, completed using reference TRBV19 and TRBJ2-7, is DGGITQSPKYLFRKEGQNVTLSCEQNLNHDAMYWYRQDPGQGLRLIYYSQIVNDFQKGDIAEGYSVSREKKESFPLTVTSAQKNPTAFYLCASSSPSYGFYEQYFGPGTRLTVT.

The V and J genes are TRBV28 and TRBJ2-5; TRBD1 matches at 8 bases. Germline V gives CDR1 MDHEN, CDR2 SYDVKM. This CDR3 is 14 amino acids long. V lost 9 bases to trimming and J lost 5 bases; unmatched junction nucleotides: 11. CDR3 DNA: TGTGCCAGTCAAGCAGGGGGCCCCGGGGAGACCCAGTACTTC. It translates to CASQAGGPGETQYF.

There are a few counts of this clone. This rearrangement joins TRBV4-1 to TRBJ2-7; 8 bases align to TRBD1. The V gene's germline CDR1 is MGHRA and CDR2 YSYEKL. Trimming at V came to 4 bases and at J to 3 bases, leaving 8 bases not matched to a gene. The CDR3 contains 15 residues. CDR3 residues: CASSRTGFDSYEQYF. The CDR3 DNA is TGCGCCAGCAGCCGGACAGGGTTCGACAGCTACGAGCAGTACTTC.

This clone occurred once. V and J are TRBV15 and TRBJ2-5, with 9 bases identical to TRBD1. With 1 base clipped from V and 5 bases from J, the junction kept 5 bases outside the gene matches. The CDR3 sequence is 15 residues long. The germline gives CDR1 LNHNV, CDR2 YYDKDF (reference sequence). CDR3 region: CATSRGDRVLETQYF. CDR3 in DNA: TGTGCCACCAGCAGAGGGGACAGGGTTTTGGAGACCCAGTACTTC.